These 9 T cell receptor beta chains came from one sample sequenced in a study of T cells in women clearing cervical HPV infection. The data were produced by immunoSEQ multiplex PCR, yet TCRdb's version contains in-frame clones alone and is incomplete. The sample table sets out about 45,000 clones. Sequencing used blood buffy coat. Receptors originate from a woman aged 18-70 years with a cervical HPV16 infection that either progressed to CIN3+ or cleared (not recorded which).

Concerning this clone itself: The read terminates 3 residues before the CDR3 end, so the remaining end is supplied by the germline J gene. The genes are TRBV7-2 and TRBJ2-1; perhaps TRBD1 as D (6 bases). Trimming left V 4 bases short and J 3 bases short, with 13 bases between. The CDR3 extends over 15 amino acids. Germline V CDR1 and CDR2: SGHTA, FQGNSA. CDR3 amino acids: CASSSQGHGYNEQFF. The covered CDR3 bases are TGTGCCAGCAGCTCGCAGGGACATGGCTACAATGAG.

Note on this clone: The read ends 3 residues early relative to the CDR3; the germline J gene fills the gap. The chain links TRBV20-1 to TRBJ2-7; 10 bases line up with TRBD1. The CDR3 contains 14 residues. The germline gives CDR1 DFQATT, CDR2 SNEGSKA (reference sequence). Trimming at V came to 5 bases and at J to 5 bases, leaving 9 bases not matched to a gene. The CDR3 protein is CSALQPGQGNEQYF. Incomplete CDR3 DNA: TGCAGTGCTTTACAACCGGGACAGGGGAACGAG.

Comment on this clone: From the germline J gene comes the end of the CDR3, since the read stops 3 residues before it. The rearrangement uses TRBV5-1 and TRBJ2-3; 13 nucleotides match TRBD2. The V gene's germline CDR1 is SGHRS and CDR2 YFSETQ. This CDR3 region has 17 residues. The J segment lost 5 bases and the V segment lost 0 bases, leaving 6 bases of the junction unmatched. CDR3 loop: CASSLGGLAGIGDTQYF. CDR3 DNA, as far as it was read: TGCGCCAGCAGCTTGGGGGGACTAGCGGGAATAGGAGATACG.

Remarks on this clone: The observed sequence ends 3 residues before the CDR3 terminus, with the missing tail filled in from the germline J gene. Other DNA sequences from this sample encode an identical CDR3 as well. J is TRBJ1-3 and V is TRBV30; D is uncertain. There are 13 residues in the CDR3. Germline CDR1 and CDR2: GTSNPN and SVGIG (reference sequence). V lost 4 bases and J 6 bases, leaving 13 bases between the germline ends. CDR3 loop: CAWKGRTENTIYF. The CDR3 DNA, read in part, is TGTGCCTGGAAGGGCCGAACCGAAAACACC.

Comment on this clone: The CDR3 is cut off 3 residues early in the read; its end comes from the germline J gene. The chain recombines TRBV14 with TRBJ2-7, with a possible D match to TRBD1 (5 bases). The CDR3 is 14 amino acids. Trimming left V 4 bases short and J 2 bases short, with 12 bases between. CDR1 is SGHDN, CDR2 FVKESK, per germline. The CDR3: CASSPNRPTYEQYF. The part of the CDR3 DNA that was read is TGTGCCAGCAGCCCTAACAGGCCCACCTACGAG.

With regard to this clone: The read terminates 3 residues before the CDR3 end, so the remaining end is supplied by the germline J gene. This sequence joins TRBV6-1 and TRBJ2-7, with D unclear. Germline V CDR1 and CDR2: MNHNS, SASEGT. The CDR3 is 14 amino acids. The V gene lost 3 bases and the J gene lost 2 bases, with 11 bases spanning the gap. The CDR3 loop is CASSDVALTYEQYF. Partial CDR3 DNA: TGTGCCAGCAGTGACGTTGCACTGACCTACGAG.

Note on this clone: The read ends 3 residues early relative to the CDR3; the germline J gene fills the gap. The J gene is TRBJ2-1, the V gene TRBV20-1; perhaps TRBD2 as D (6 bases). Trimming removed 0 bases at V and 5 bases at J, with 17 bases between. Germline V CDR1 and CDR2: DFQATT, SNEGSKA (reference sequence). CDR3 length equals 16 residues. The sequenced part of the CDR3 DNA is TGCAGTGCTAGAGAAACTCCGGGAGCGGTTAACAATGAG. This codes for CSARETPGAVNNE. The whole CDR3 reads CSARETPGAVNNEQFF.

A word on this clone: The read terminates 3 residues before the CDR3 end, so the remaining end is supplied by the germline J gene. Other DNA sequences from this sample encode an identical CDR3 as well. This chain links TRBV5-6 with TRBJ1-2; 7 positions match TRBD1. V gave up 1 base and J gave up 6 bases; unmatched junction bases: 3. The germline V gene encodes CDR1 SGHDT and CDR2 YYEEEE. This CDR3 is built from 13 residues. CDR3 sequence: CASSLRQGDGYTF. Partial CDR3 DNA: TGTGCCAGCAGCTTGCGACAGGGAGATGGC.

Note on this clone: The read terminates 3 residues before the CDR3 end, so the remaining end is supplied by the germline J gene. The chain combines TRBV3-1 (or the pseudogene TRBV3-2) with TRBJ2-1; TRBD2 agrees at 7 bases. This CDR3 has 15 residues. V shed 6 bases and J 2 bases; nucleotides not matched to a gene: 7. CDR1 LGHDT and CDR2 YNNKEL come from the germline V gene (reference sequence). CDR3 loop: CASRSGMFAYNEQFF. The part of the CDR3 DNA that was read is TGTGCCAGCAGAAGCGGGATGTTCGCCTACAATGAG.